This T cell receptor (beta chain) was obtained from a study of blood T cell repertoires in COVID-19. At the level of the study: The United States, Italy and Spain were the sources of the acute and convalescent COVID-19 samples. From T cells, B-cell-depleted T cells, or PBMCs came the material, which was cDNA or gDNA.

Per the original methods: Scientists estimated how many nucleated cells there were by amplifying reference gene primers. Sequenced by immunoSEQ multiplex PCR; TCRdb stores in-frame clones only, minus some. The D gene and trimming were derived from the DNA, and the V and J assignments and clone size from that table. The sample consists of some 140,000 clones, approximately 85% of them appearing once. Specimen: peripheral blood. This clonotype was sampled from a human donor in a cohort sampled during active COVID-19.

CDR3 in DNA: TGTGCCAGCAGCCTTGGGACAGGGAAGAACCAGCCCCAGCATTTT. Amino acids: CASSLGTGKNQPQHF. The rearrangement uses TRBV5-5 and TRBJ1-5, with 9 bases that match TRBD1. V lost 4 bases, J lost 7 bases, and 9 bases stayed unmatched. The CDR3 has 15 amino acids. CDR1 is SGHKS and CDR2 is YYEKEE in the germline V gene (reference sequence).